Below are 2 T cell receptor beta chains sequenced from a single sample in a study of vaccination and CD4 T cells after COVID-19. Sequenced with the Oncomine TCR Beta short-read assay was DNA taken from cultured CD4+ T cells. TCRdb reprocessed the PCR reads with MiXCR, giving one entry per CDR3 protein. The sample gives several hundred distinct CDR3 sequences, about 7.6% of which show up once; 16% is in the top ten. For these TCRs, the target antigens are not known. Treatment: approximately nine-day PBMC culture with coronavirus spike peptide pools or control peptides (ViraFEST assay). CD4+ T cells that came from the unexposed donor were collected before the COVID-19 pandemic (2011-2018). What was sequenced was CD4+ T cells from blood, cultured in vitro. These receptors all stem from a human donor in good health.

Within the sample, this clonotype is medium-sized. The rearrangement joins TRBV30 to TRBJ2-3, with D unclear. Per germline, CDR1 GTSNPN and CDR2 SVGIG (reference sequence). V dropped 0 bases and J dropped 5 bases, with 3 bases sitting between them. The CDR3 loop spans 11 amino acids. The CDR3 DNA follows: TGTGCCTGGAGTGTGAGAGATACGCAGTATTTT. This gives the protein CAWSVRDTQYF.

In regard to this clonotype: One base away lies a much larger clone, so this may be a sequencing read error. This rearrangement joins TRBV28 to TRBJ2-7; unclear D gene. Trimming removed 1 base at V and 4 bases at J, with 11 bases between. Germline CDR1 and CDR2: MDHEN and SYDVKM. The CDR3 runs 14 residues. CDR3 DNA: TGTGCCAGCAGTTTATATGGATTTCTGTACGAGCAGTACTTC. This sequence encodes CASSLYGFLYEQYF.